This T cell receptor (beta chain) was found in a study of blood T cell repertoires in COVID-19. Across the study: Material from acute and convalescent COVID-19 was sourced from the United States, Italy and Spain. Sample material is recorded as cDNA or gDNA derived from T cells, B-cell-depleted T cells, or PBMCs.

Looked up from germline, CDR1 is SGDLS and CDR2 is YYNGEE. The CDR3 has 16 amino acids. V lost 4 bases and J lost 4; bases outside the gene matches: 11. TCRdb keeps only in-frame clones here, not all; method: immunoSEQ multiplex PCR. This sample carries more than 300,000 clones, 85% to 90% of them seen once, and the ten largest clones take roughly a tenth. Participants spanned ages about 18 to 90 years and resided in about two dozen US areas. Input material: PBMCs or T cells enriched from blood (not recorded which). This sequence was found in a woman aged 30 to 39 who had recovered from COVID-19. The genes are TRBV9 and TRBJ2-3; 8 positions match TRBD2. The CDR3 coding sequence is TGTGCCAGCAGCTCAGAGCGGGAGTTGTCTGCAGATACGCAGTATTTT. Translation: CASSSERELSADTQYF.